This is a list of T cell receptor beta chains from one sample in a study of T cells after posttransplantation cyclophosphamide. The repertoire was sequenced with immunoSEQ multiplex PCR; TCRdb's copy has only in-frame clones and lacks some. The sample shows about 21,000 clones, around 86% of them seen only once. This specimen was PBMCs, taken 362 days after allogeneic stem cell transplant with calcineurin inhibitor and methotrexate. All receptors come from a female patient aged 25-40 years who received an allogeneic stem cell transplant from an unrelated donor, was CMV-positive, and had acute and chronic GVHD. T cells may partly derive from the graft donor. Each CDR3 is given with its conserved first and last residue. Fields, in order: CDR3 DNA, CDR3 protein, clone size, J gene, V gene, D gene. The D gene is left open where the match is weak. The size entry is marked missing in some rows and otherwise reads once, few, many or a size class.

cdr3_nt: TGTGCCAGCAGGATTTCAAACTGGGAGGGGGTGCGGTATTTT; cdr3_aa: CASRISNWEGVRYF; clone_size: .; j_call: TRBJ2-3; v_call: TRBV6-4; d_call: .
cdr3_nt: TGTGCCAGCAGGCCGACTACGGACACCGGGGAGCTGTTTTTT; cdr3_aa: CASRPTTDTGELFF; clone_size: .; j_call: TRBJ2-2; v_call: TRBV28; d_call: .
cdr3_nt: TGCAAACCCACGCGGGAGGGTCCCAACGAGCAGTACTTC; cdr3_aa: CKPTREGPNEQYF; clone_size: .; j_call: TRBJ2-7; v_call: TRBV5-6; d_call: TRBD2
cdr3_nt: TGTGCCAGCAGTTCTGCAACAGGCGGGGGTGAAGCTTTCTTT; cdr3_aa: CASSSATGGGEAFF; clone_size: .; j_call: TRBJ1-1; v_call: TRBV28; d_call: .
cdr3_nt: TGTGCCAGCAGCATGTCCGGGACTTACCACACTGAAGCTTTCTTT; cdr3_aa: CASSMSGTYHTEAFF; clone_size: .; j_call: TRBJ1-1; v_call: TRBV5-6; d_call: .
cdr3_nt: TGTGCCAGCAGAGGGGGACAGGGCGGAGGGGAGCAGTTCTTC; cdr3_aa: CASRGGQGGGEQFF; clone_size: .; j_call: TRBJ2-1; v_call: TRBV9; d_call: TRBD1
cdr3_nt: TGTGCCAGCAGTGAAATCCGGGCAGGGTATTCGGGCTACACCTTC; cdr3_aa: CASSEIRAGYSGYTF; clone_size: .; j_call: TRBJ1-2; v_call: TRBV6-1; d_call: .
cdr3_nt: TGCGCCAGCGGAGAGGGGGCTAGCTCCTACAATGAGCAGTTCTTC; cdr3_aa: CASGEGASSYNEQFF; clone_size: .; j_call: TRBJ2-1; v_call: TRBV5-1; d_call: TRBD1
cdr3_nt: TGTGCCAGCAGCTCCTCCGGGACAGGGGTAGATACGCAGTATTTT; cdr3_aa: CASSSSGTGVDTQYF; clone_size: .; j_call: TRBJ2-3; v_call: TRBV7-6; d_call: TRBD1
cdr3_nt: TGTGCCTTATCAGGACAGAATAGCAATCAGCCCCAGCATTTT; cdr3_aa: CALSGQNSNQPQHF; clone_size: .; j_call: TRBJ1-5; v_call: TRBV30; d_call: .
cdr3_nt: TGTGCCAGCAGCACTAGCGGGGGAGGCGCAGATACGCAGTATTTT; cdr3_aa: CASSTSGGGADTQYF; clone_size: .; j_call: TRBJ2-3; v_call: TRBV27; d_call: TRBD2
cdr3_nt: TGTGCCAGCAGTGACCAGGGATTGGGCGAAAAACTGTTTTTT; cdr3_aa: CASSDQGLGEKLFF; clone_size: few; j_call: TRBJ1-4; v_call: TRBV2; d_call: .
cdr3_nt: TGTGCCAGCAGCGTAGGACTAGCGGCCCACAATGAGCAGTTCTTC; cdr3_aa: CASSVGLAAHNEQFF; clone_size: .; j_call: TRBJ2-1; v_call: TRBV9; d_call: TRBD2
cdr3_nt: TGTGCCAGCAGTTCTCTCATACGTGGGGGAGGGGGGGTATACGAGCAGTACTTC; cdr3_aa: CASSSLIRGGGGVYEQYF; clone_size: .; j_call: TRBJ2-7; v_call: TRBV27; d_call: .
cdr3_nt: TGTGCCAGCAGCTTACGACAATACACTGAAGCTTTCTTT; cdr3_aa: CASSLRQYTEAFF; clone_size: .; j_call: TRBJ1-1; v_call: TRBV7-3; d_call: .
cdr3_nt: TGTGCTAGTGGTTTTGCCCCCTCTAGGTCCACCCACAACTTC; cdr3_aa: CASGFAPSRSTHNF; clone_size: .; j_call: TRBJ2-7; v_call: TRBV12-5; d_call: .
cdr3_nt: TGTGCCAGCAGTCGTGGGCAGGGCCCGATGTCTGGCTACACCTTC; cdr3_aa: CASSRGQGPMSGYTF; clone_size: .; j_call: TRBJ1-2; v_call: TRBV27; d_call: .
cdr3_nt: TGTGCCAGCTCCCCGGACAGTAGAATTGAAAAACTGTTTTTT; cdr3_aa: CASSPDSRIEKLFF; clone_size: .; j_call: TRBJ1-4; v_call: TRBV18; d_call: .
cdr3_nt: TGTGCCAGCAGGGAGGGAAACAGTCCGAACTATGGCTACACCTTC; cdr3_aa: CASREGNSPNYGYTF; clone_size: .; j_call: TRBJ1-2; v_call: TRBV7-3; d_call: .
cdr3_nt: TGTGCCAGCAGTCAGACAGGGGCTGACGAGCAGTACTTC; cdr3_aa: CASSQTGADEQYF; clone_size: .; j_call: TRBJ2-7; v_call: TRBV7-2; d_call: TRBD1
cdr3_nt: TGTGCCAGCAGCTTGATCAACAGTGGATACGAGCAGTACTTC; cdr3_aa: CASSLINSGYEQYF; clone_size: few; j_call: TRBJ2-7; v_call: TRBV13; d_call: .
cdr3_nt: TGTGCCAGCAGCAGTGGGGAGGGTAATGAAAAACTGTTTTTT; cdr3_aa: CASSSGEGNEKLFF; clone_size: .; j_call: TRBJ1-4; v_call: TRBV7-2; d_call: .
cdr3_nt: TGCGCCAGCAGATACCGGGAGGAAGGGGCAGCTTTCTTT; cdr3_aa: CASRYREEGAAFF; clone_size: .; j_call: TRBJ1-1; v_call: TRBV5-1; d_call: .
cdr3_nt: TGCGCCAGCAGCTATAACCGGCTAGCGGGAACAGATACGCAGTATTTT; cdr3_aa: CASSYNRLAGTDTQYF; clone_size: .; j_call: TRBJ2-3; v_call: TRBV5-1; d_call: TRBD2
cdr3_nt: TGTGCCAGCGGCCAGTTAAACACCGGGGAGCTGTTTTTT; cdr3_aa: CASGQLNTGELFF; clone_size: .; j_call: TRBJ2-2; v_call: TRBV6-1; d_call: .
cdr3_nt: TGTGCCAGCAGCCCCCAGACAGGTGAAGGCAATGAGCAGTTCTTC; cdr3_aa: CASSPQTGEGNEQFF; clone_size: .; j_call: TRBJ2-1; v_call: TRBV9; d_call: .
cdr3_nt: TGTGCCAGCAGCTCCTGGACAGGGCAAGAAAAACTGTTTTTT; cdr3_aa: CASSSWTGQEKLFF; clone_size: .; j_call: TRBJ1-4; v_call: TRBV7-9; d_call: TRBD1
cdr3_nt: TGTGCTAGCAGCTTAGGGACAGGGGTAGGCTACGAGCAGTACTTC; cdr3_aa: CASSLGTGVGYEQYF; clone_size: .; j_call: TRBJ2-7; v_call: TRBV7-7; d_call: TRBD1
cdr3_nt: TGTGCCAGCTCACCAACAGGGACTATGAACACCGGGGAGCTGTTTTTT; cdr3_aa: CASSPTGTMNTGELFF; clone_size: .; j_call: TRBJ2-2; v_call: TRBV18; d_call: .
cdr3_nt: TGTGCCACACGGGGGGCGGTCATGAACACTGAAGCTTTCTTT; cdr3_aa: CATRGAVMNTEAFF; clone_size: .; j_call: TRBJ1-1; v_call: TRBV19; d_call: .
cdr3_nt: TGTGCCAGCAGCTTGGGACTTGAAGCTTTCTTT; cdr3_aa: CASSLGLEAFF; clone_size: .; j_call: TRBJ1-1; v_call: TRBV5-6; d_call: .
cdr3_nt: TGTGCCAGCAGCTTACCCACTAGCGGGGGGCTATTCCAAGAGACCCAGTACTTC; cdr3_aa: CASSLPTSGGLFQETQYF; clone_size: .; j_call: TRBJ2-5; v_call: TRBV7-9; d_call: TRBD2
cdr3_nt: TGTGCCAGCCTGAGGGGGCAGGGAAGAGGCTACACCTTC; cdr3_aa: CASLRGQGRGYTF; clone_size: .; j_call: TRBJ1-2; v_call: TRBV2; d_call: TRBD1
cdr3_nt: TGTGCCAGCAGTTACCTAGGGGGCTCCGAGCAGTACTTC; cdr3_aa: CASSYLGGSEQYF; clone_size: .; j_call: TRBJ2-7; v_call: TRBV6-5; d_call: TRBD1
cdr3_nt: TGTGCTAGCAGCTTCCATAGGGGTGCTGAAGCTTTCTTT; cdr3_aa: CASSFHRGAEAFF; clone_size: .; j_call: TRBJ1-1; v_call: TRBV7-7; d_call: .
cdr3_nt: TGTGCCAGCAGCCGGCCGGTGGACAATACGCAGTATTTT; cdr3_aa: CASSRPVDNTQYF; clone_size: .; j_call: TRBJ2-3; v_call: TRBV7-2; d_call: .
cdr3_nt: TGTGCCAGCAGCCCAACGACAGGGCCTTTCAATCAGCCCCAGCATTTT; cdr3_aa: CASSPTTGPFNQPQHF; clone_size: .; j_call: TRBJ1-5; v_call: TRBV7-8; d_call: TRBD1
cdr3_nt: TGTGCCACCTCCCTGCGGGGCTCCTACAATGAGCAGTTCTTC; cdr3_aa: CATSLRGSYNEQFF; clone_size: .; j_call: TRBJ2-1; v_call: TRBV19; d_call: .
cdr3_nt: TGTGCTAGTGGTTTAGGAGGGAGCGCAGATACGCAGTATTTT; cdr3_aa: CASGLGGSADTQYF; clone_size: .; j_call: TRBJ2-3; v_call: TRBV12-5; d_call: .
cdr3_nt: TGTGCCAGCAGTTTTGATCTAGCGGGGGCCAAAAACATTCAGTACTTC; cdr3_aa: CASSFDLAGAKNIQYF; clone_size: .; j_call: TRBJ2-4; v_call: TRBV6-5; d_call: TRBD2
cdr3_nt: TGCGCCAGCAGCTGGGGGGGCGAGAACCAGCCCCAGCATTTT; cdr3_aa: CASSWGGENQPQHF; clone_size: .; j_call: TRBJ1-5; v_call: TRBV5-1; d_call: .
cdr3_nt: TGTGCCAGCAGCAACTACCTATCGGAGACCCAGTACTTC; cdr3_aa: CASSNYLSETQYF; clone_size: .; j_call: TRBJ2-5; v_call: TRBV7-2; d_call: .
cdr3_nt: TGTGCCAGTAGTATAGGAGGGCCCTACTCGCATGAGCAGTTCTTC; cdr3_aa: CASSIGGPYSHEQFF; clone_size: once; j_call: TRBJ2-1; v_call: TRBV19; d_call: .
cdr3_nt: TGTGCCAGCAGCTCCACAGGGACTAGCGGGAGTTTTTTCGATACGCAGTATTTT; cdr3_aa: CASSSTGTSGSFFDTQYF; clone_size: .; j_call: TRBJ2-3; v_call: TRBV11-2; d_call: TRBD2
cdr3_nt: TGTGCCAGCAGCTTAGGAGTAGCGGGAGGGTCTTTGAGGTACGAGCAGTACTTC; cdr3_aa: CASSLGVAGGSLRYEQYF; clone_size: once; j_call: TRBJ2-7; v_call: TRBV11-2; d_call: TRBD2
cdr3_nt: TGTGCCAGCAGCTTAGGTACAAGAATCTACGAGCAGTACTTC; cdr3_aa: CASSLGTRIYEQYF; clone_size: .; j_call: TRBJ2-7; v_call: TRBV7-6; d_call: .
cdr3_nt: TGTGCCATTGGGACAGGAAACTACGAGCAGTACTTC; cdr3_aa: CAIGTGNYEQYF; clone_size: few; j_call: TRBJ2-7; v_call: TRBV10-3; d_call: TRBD1
cdr3_nt: TGCAGCGTAGGGGGAGGGGAAACTGAAGCTTTCTTT; cdr3_aa: CSVGGGETEAFF; clone_size: few; j_call: TRBJ1-1; v_call: TRBV29-1; d_call: .
cdr3_nt: TGTGCCAGCAGCGGACAAAACTACTACAATGAGCAGTTCTTC; cdr3_aa: CASSGQNYYNEQFF; clone_size: .; j_call: TRBJ2-1; v_call: TRBV7-2; d_call: .
cdr3_nt: TGCAGCGTTGAAGCAGGGACCTACGAGCAGTACTTC; cdr3_aa: CSVEAGTYEQYF; clone_size: .; j_call: TRBJ2-7; v_call: TRBV29-1; d_call: .
cdr3_nt: TGTGCCAGCAGCTTGGCCTTCCGGGATAGGGCTTTCTTT; cdr3_aa: CASSLAFRDRAFF; clone_size: .; j_call: TRBJ1-1; v_call: TRBV5-5; d_call: .
cdr3_nt: TGCGCCAGCAGCCCGCTCCTACTCACCGGGGAGCTGTTTTTT; cdr3_aa: CASSPLLLTGELFF; clone_size: .; j_call: TRBJ2-2; v_call: TRBV4-1; d_call: .
cdr3_nt: TGTGCCAGCAGTTACGCCAGCTCTGGAAACACCATATATTTT; cdr3_aa: CASSYASSGNTIYF; clone_size: few; j_call: TRBJ1-3; v_call: TRBV6-6; d_call: .
cdr3_nt: TGCAGCGGTAGGACAGAGAATTACGAGCAGTACTTC; cdr3_aa: CSGRTENYEQYF; clone_size: .; j_call: TRBJ2-7; v_call: TRBV29-1; d_call: .
cdr3_nt: TGCGCCAGCAGCTTACGGGGGTCTGGCTATGGCTACACCTTC; cdr3_aa: CASSLRGSGYGYTF; clone_size: .; j_call: TRBJ1-2; v_call: TRBV4-1; d_call: .
cdr3_nt: TGTGCCTGGCGTACCTGGACAGGAGCCTACGAGCAGTACTTC; cdr3_aa: CAWRTWTGAYEQYF; clone_size: .; j_call: TRBJ2-7; v_call: TRBV30; d_call: TRBD1
cdr3_nt: TGTGCCAGCAGTTTAGCGGGAGACATCACTGAGCAGTTCTTC; cdr3_aa: CASSLAGDITEQFF; clone_size: once; j_call: TRBJ2-1; v_call: TRBV6-6; d_call: TRBD2
cdr3_nt: TGTGCCAGCAGCTTGGACAGGAGGGGGATGAACACTGAAGCTTTCTTT; cdr3_aa: CASSLDRRGMNTEAFF; clone_size: .; j_call: TRBJ1-1; v_call: TRBV7-9; d_call: TRBD1
cdr3_nt: TGTGCCTGGAGTGTAACAGGGATTTATGGCTACACCTTC; cdr3_aa: CAWSVTGIYGYTF; clone_size: .; j_call: TRBJ1-2; v_call: TRBV30; d_call: .